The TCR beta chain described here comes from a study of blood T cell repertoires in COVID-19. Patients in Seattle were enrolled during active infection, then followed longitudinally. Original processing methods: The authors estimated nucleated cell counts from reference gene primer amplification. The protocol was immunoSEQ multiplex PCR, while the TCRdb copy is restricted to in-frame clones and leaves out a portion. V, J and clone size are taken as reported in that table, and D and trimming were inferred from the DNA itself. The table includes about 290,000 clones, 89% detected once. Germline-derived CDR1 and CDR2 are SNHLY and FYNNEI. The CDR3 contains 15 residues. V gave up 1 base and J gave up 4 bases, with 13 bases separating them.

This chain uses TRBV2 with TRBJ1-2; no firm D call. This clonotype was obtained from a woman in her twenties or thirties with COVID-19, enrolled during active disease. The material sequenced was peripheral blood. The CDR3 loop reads CASSEEEAEIYGYTF. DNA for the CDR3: TGTGCCAGCAGTGAAGAGGAGGCAGAGATCTATGGCTACACCTTC.